The sequence of this T cell receptor (beta chain) was determined in a study of blood T cell repertoires in COVID-19. Study at large: Material from acute and convalescent COVID-19 was sourced from the United States, Italy and Spain. In each case, the material was cDNA or gDNA derived from T cells, B-cell-depleted T cells, or PBMCs.

TCRdb's copy holds only in-frame clones and misses some; the assay was immunoSEQ multiplex PCR. Altogether about 150,000 clones are present, 84% being singletons, with the ten largest covering approximately 10%. The sequencing input was peripheral blood. This sequence was found in a woman between 50 and 59 years old with acute or convalescent COVID-19.

CDR3: CASSLTGGGLGYTF. CDR3 DNA: TGTGCCAGCAGTTTGACGGGGGGCGGATTGGGCTACACCTTC. The chain recombines TRBV28 with TRBJ1-2, with D possibly TRBD1 on 6 matching bases. Trimming removed 3 bases from V and 8 bases from J, with 16 bases in between. This CDR3 is built from 14 residues. CDR1 is MDHEN, CDR2 SYDVKM, per germline.